The next 6 T cell receptor beta chains were all read from a single sample in a study of response to subunit inactivated influenza vaccine (dated by TCRdb to about 2018). Library creation used RT-PCR. The sequencer was an Illumina HiSeq 2500. TCRdb cleaned the public reads at Q25 with fastp, built clones with MiXCR and kept in-frame beta chains. Identical CDR3 protein sequences are pooled into one entry, listed with their most common genes and DNA. Present in this sample are approximately 300,000 distinct CDR3 sequences, around 22% of which were seen just once. 10% of the sample lies in the top ten. The sequenced sample was PBMCs from blood, obtained roughly 20 months after vaccination. Receptors originate from a man aged 45 to 75 who received an inactivated influenza vaccine. Donor details come from another sample of the same person, matched by shared clones.

This clonotype was picked up a small number of times. The genes are TRBV12-3 or TRBV12-4 and TRBJ1-1; D uncertain. V was clipped by 3 bases and J by 11 bases, with 13 bases between them. The CDR3 runs to 12 residues. The CDR3 sequence: CASSLVLRLAFF. Here the CDR3 DNA reads TGTGCCAGCAGTTTGGTTTTGCGGCTGGCTTTCTTT.

This clonotype appeared a few times. This chain connects TRBV18 to TRBJ2-1; the D gene is possibly TRBD1 (6 bases). Per germline, CDR1 KGHSH and CDR2 LQKENI. The CDR3 length is 14 residues. The V and J ends lost 0 bases and 6 bases respectively, with 9 bases between them. The CDR3: CASSPPQGFNEQFF. For the CDR3, the DNA is TGTGCCAGCTCACCACCTCAGGGGTTCAATGAGCAGTTCTTC.

This clonotype was recorded a few times. The rearrangement joins TRBV3-1 to TRBJ1-5; TRBD1 matches 9 bases. V was clipped by 1 base and J by 1 base; unmatched bases: 2. This CDR3 comprises 16 residues. Per germline, CDR1 LGHDT and CDR2 YNNKEL (reference sequence). The CDR3 sequence is CASSQGTGVSNQPQHF. In nucleotides, the CDR3 is TGTGCCAGCAGCCAAGGGACAGGGGTAAGCAATCAGCCCCAGCATTTT.

This clonotype showed up just a few times. The chain employs TRBV4-1 and TRBJ1-2; tentatively, D is TRBD1 (6 bases). V was shortened by 5 bases and J by 4 bases, with 17 bases between the two germline ends. Germline CDR1 and CDR2: MGHRA and YSYEKL. The CDR3 runs 15 residues. The CDR3 sequence: CASSSRSGHPYGYTF. The CDR3 DNA is TGCGCCAGCAGCTCCCGGTCGGGACACCCCTATGGCTACACCTTC.

The chain has TRBV2 and TRBJ2-2; D uncertain. The CDR3 length is 14 residues. Germline assignment: CDR1 SNHLY and CDR2 FYNNEI. The ends were cut back, 5 bases at V and 5 bases at J, with 12 bases in the middle. The CDR3 sequence is CASSSADQTGELFF. As DNA, the CDR3 is TGTGCCAGCAGTTCCGCCGACCAAACCGGGGAGCTGTTTTTT.

This sequence joins TRBV25-1 and TRBJ2-5, with TRBD1 as a possible D gene (6 bases). The germline V gene has CDR1 MGHDK and CDR2 SYGVNS. The CDR3 contains 14 residues. The V end lost 3 bases, the J end lost 4 bases, and 12 bases lay between the germline ends. Here the CDR3 DNA reads TGTGCCAGCAGTGAGAACACAGGGACAGAGACCCAGTACTTC. Translated, it gives CASSENTGTETQYF. Using reference TRBV25-1 and TRBJ2-5 for the parts outside the CDR3, the full variable domain is EADIYQTPRYLVIGTGKKITLECSQTMGHDKMYWYQQDPGMELHLIHYSYGVNSTEKGDLSSESTVSRIRTEHFPLTLESARPSHTSQYLCASSENTGTETQYFGPGTRLLVL.